This T cell receptor beta chain was identified during a study of blood T cell repertoires in COVID-19. V gave up 6 bases and J gave up 5 bases; unmatched junction bases: 4. CDR1 is MDHEN, CDR2 SYDVKM, per germline. There are 13 residues in the CDR3. Recruited during active infection, patients (from Seattle) were subsequently followed longitudinally. TCRdb's copy holds only in-frame clones and misses some; the assay was immunoSEQ multiplex PCR. Of about 120,000 clones detected, around 90% appear once; the ten largest clones hold 3.8%. The chain joins TRBV28 to TRBJ2-1, with 7 bases lining up with TRBD2. Sequencing was carried out using peripheral blood. The TCR originated in a woman aged 60-75 years with COVID-19, enrolled during active disease. The CDR3 nucleotides are TGTGCCAGCAGCACCGGGGGGAACAATGAGCAGTTCTTC. The encoded protein is CASSTGGNNEQFF.